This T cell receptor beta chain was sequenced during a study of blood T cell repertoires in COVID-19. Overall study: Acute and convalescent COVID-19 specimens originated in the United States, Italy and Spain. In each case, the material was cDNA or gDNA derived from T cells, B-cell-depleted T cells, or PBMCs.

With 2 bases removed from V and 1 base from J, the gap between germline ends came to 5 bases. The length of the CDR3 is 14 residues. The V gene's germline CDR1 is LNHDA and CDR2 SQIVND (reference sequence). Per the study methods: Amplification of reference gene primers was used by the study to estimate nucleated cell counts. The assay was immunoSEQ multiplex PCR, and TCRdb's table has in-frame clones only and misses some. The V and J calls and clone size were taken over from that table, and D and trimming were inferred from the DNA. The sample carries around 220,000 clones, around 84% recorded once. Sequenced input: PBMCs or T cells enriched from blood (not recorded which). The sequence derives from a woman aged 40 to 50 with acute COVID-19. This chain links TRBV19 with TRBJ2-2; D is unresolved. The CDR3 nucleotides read TGTGCCAGTAGTATAATCAGGAACACCGGGGAGCTGTTTTTT. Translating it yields CASSIIRNTGELFF.